This TCR beta chain was sequenced in a study of blood T cell repertoires in COVID-19. Profiled with immunoSEQ multiplex PCR; TCRdb holds only in-frame clones, not every one. Altogether fewer than 400,000 clones are present, about 87% being singletons, with the ten largest covering under 6%. The sample comprised PBMCs or T cells enriched from blood (not recorded which). The receptor comes from a man in his thirties or forties who had recovered from COVID-19.

The chain's CDR3 is CASRDNLMNTEAFF. The CDR3 DNA reads as TGTGCCAGCAGGGACAATCTCATGAACACTGAAGCTTTCTTT. This chain uses TRBV5-5 with TRBJ1-1; tentative D call: TRBD1 (5 bases). The germline CDR1 and CDR2 sequences are SGHKS and YYEKEE (reference sequence). V was trimmed by 5 bases and J by 0 bases, leaving 11 bases between them. CDR3 length equals 14 residues. Full variable domain (remainder filled in from reference TRBV5-5 and TRBJ1-1): DAGVTQSPTHLIKTRGQQVTLRCSPISGHKSVSWYQQVLGQGPQFIFQYYEKEERGRGNFPDRFSARQFPNYSSELNVNALLLGDSALYLCASRDNLMNTEAFFGQGTRLTVV.